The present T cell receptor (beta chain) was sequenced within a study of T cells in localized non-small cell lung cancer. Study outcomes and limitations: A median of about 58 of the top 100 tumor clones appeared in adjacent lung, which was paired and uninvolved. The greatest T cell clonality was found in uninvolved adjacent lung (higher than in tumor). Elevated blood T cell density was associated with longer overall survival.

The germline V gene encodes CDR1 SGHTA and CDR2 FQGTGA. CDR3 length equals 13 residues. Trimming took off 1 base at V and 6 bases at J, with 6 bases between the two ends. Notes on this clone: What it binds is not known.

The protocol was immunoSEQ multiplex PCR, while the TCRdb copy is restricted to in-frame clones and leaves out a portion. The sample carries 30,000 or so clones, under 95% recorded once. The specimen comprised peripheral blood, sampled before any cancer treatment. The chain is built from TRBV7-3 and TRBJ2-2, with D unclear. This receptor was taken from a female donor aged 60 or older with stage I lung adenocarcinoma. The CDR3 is CASSLSSPGELFF. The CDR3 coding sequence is TGTGCCAGCAGCTTAAGTTCCCCCGGGGAGCTGTTTTTT.